This TCR beta chain derives from a study of cytomegalovirus exposure and HLA in healthy donors. General study points: In a later analysis, TCR beta V- and J-gene trimming was associated with a missense DCLRE1C variant. CMV serostatus was the sole immune exposure data available.

This clone was seen more than once but under ten times. Its cognate antigen is unknown. A junction boundary mismatches the germline segment, possibly from a read error. The V gene's germline CDR1 is SEHNR and CDR2 FQNEAQ (reference sequence). This CDR3 spans 16 amino acids. Each donor was healthy, and each was a bone marrow donor. The PCR contained 60 Vbeta and 13 Jbeta primers. Under the authors' procedure: In a later analysis, of around 80 million unique beta chains, roughly 9.9 million appeared in at least two donors. Repertoires were generated with immunoSEQ multiplex PCR, while TCRdb's copy carries only in-frame clones and drops some. The V and J calls and the clone size are those of that table, but D and trimming were determined from the DNA. Here the sample spans 200,000 or so clones, approximately 81% being singletons.

The J gene is TRBJ2-6, the V gene TRBV7-9; unclear D gene. The clonotype comes from a man aged 25 to 40 in good health and CMV-seronegative. The sequencing input was PBMCs. In DNA, the CDR3 is TGTTCCAGCAGCCCAAAAGCTAACTCTGGGGCCAACGTCCTGACTTTC. Amino acids: CSSSPKANSGANVLTF.